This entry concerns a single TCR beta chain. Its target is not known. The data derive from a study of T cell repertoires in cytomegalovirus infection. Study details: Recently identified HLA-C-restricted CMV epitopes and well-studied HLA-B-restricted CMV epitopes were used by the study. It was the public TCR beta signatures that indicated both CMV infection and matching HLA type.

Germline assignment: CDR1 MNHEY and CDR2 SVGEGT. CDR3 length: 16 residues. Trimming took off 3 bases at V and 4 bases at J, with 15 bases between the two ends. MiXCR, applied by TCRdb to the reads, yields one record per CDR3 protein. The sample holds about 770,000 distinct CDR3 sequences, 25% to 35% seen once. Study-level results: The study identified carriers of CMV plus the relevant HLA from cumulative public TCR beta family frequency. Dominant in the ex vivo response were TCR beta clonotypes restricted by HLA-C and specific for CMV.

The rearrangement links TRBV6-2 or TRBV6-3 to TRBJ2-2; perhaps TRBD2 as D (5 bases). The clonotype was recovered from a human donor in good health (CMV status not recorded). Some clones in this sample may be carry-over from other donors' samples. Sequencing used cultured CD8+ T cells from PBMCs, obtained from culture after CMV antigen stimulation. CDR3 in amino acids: CASSYTGNWGTGELFF. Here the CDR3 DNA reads TGTGCCAGCAGTTATACGGGAAACTGGGGCACCGGGGAGCTGTTTTTT.